These 24 T cell receptor beta chains came from one sample sequenced in a study of blood T cell repertoires in COVID-19. TCRdb keeps only in-frame clones here, not all; method: immunoSEQ multiplex PCR. In the table there are 120,000 to 150,000 clones, approximately 84% of which are singletons. Input material: PBMCs or T cells enriched from blood (not recorded which). These receptor sequences come from a woman in her forties or fifties with acute COVID-19.

This clone was seen only once. The chain is built from TRBV19 and TRBJ2-5; weak D call: TRBD1 (6 bases). Trimming took 1 base from V and 5 from J, leaving 8 bases between them. CDR3 length: 13 amino acids. CDR1 LNHDA and CDR2 SQIVND come from the germline V gene (reference sequence). This CDR3 reads CASSIGGRETQYF. Here the CDR3 DNA reads TGTGCCAGTAGTATAGGGGGGCGGGAGACCCAGTACTTC. The full variable domain, its missing parts supplied by reference TRBV19 and TRBJ2-5, is DGGITQSPKYLFRKEGQNVTLSCEQNLNHDAMYWYRQDPGQGLRLIYYSQIVNDFQKGDIAEGYSVSREKKESFPLTVTSAQKNPTAFYLCASSIGGRETQYFGPGTRLLVL.

CDR3 amino acids: CASRTGTGAEKLFF. DNA for the CDR3: TGTGCCAGCAGAACCGGGACAGGGGCTGAAAAACTGTTTTTT. The chain carries TRBV27 and TRBJ1-4; 10 bases match TRBD1. V lost 6 bases, J lost 7 bases, and 5 bases stayed unmatched. The CDR3 is 14 amino acids. Germline V lookup: CDR1 MNHEY, CDR2 SMNVEV (reference sequence). Looking up the rest from reference TRBV27 and TRBJ1-4 gives the full variable domain: EAQVTQNPRYLITVTGKKLTVTCSQNMNHEYMSWYRQDPGLGLRQIYYSMNVEVTDKGDVPEGYKVSRKEKRNFPLILESPSPNQTSLYFCASRTGTGAEKLFFGSGTQLSVL.

The rearrangement uses TRBV7-9 and TRBJ2-2, with a weak D call TRBD2 (6 bases). Trimming removed 2 bases at V and 6 bases at J, with 13 bases between. This CDR3 contains 15 residues. Looked up from germline, CDR1 is SEHNR and CDR2 is FQNEAQ (reference sequence). The DNA of the CDR3 is TGTGCCAGCAGCTTAAACGGTGCGGGGCCCGGGGAGCTGTTTTTT. Its protein product is CASSLNGAGPGELFF. The full variable domain, its missing parts supplied by reference TRBV7-9 and TRBJ2-2, is DTGVSQNPRHKITKRGQNVTFRCDPISEHNRLYWYRQTLGQGPEFLTYFQNEAQLEKSRLLSDRFSAERPKGSFSTLEIQRTEQGDSAMYLCASSLNGAGPGELFFGEGSRLTVL.

This clone occurred once. The chain employs TRBV20-1 and TRBJ2-1; 7 bases align to TRBD2. The CDR3 length is 14 residues. Germline CDR1 is DFQATT and CDR2 is SNEGSKA (reference sequence). V shed 3 bases and J 6 bases; nucleotides not matched to a gene: 8. CDR3 in amino acids: CSASILAVINEQFF. The CDR3 DNA reads as TGCAGTGCTAGTATCCTAGCGGTAATCAATGAGCAGTTCTTC.

The chain has TRBV2 and TRBJ2-3, with TRBD2 matching 9 bases. Germline assignment: CDR1 SNHLY and CDR2 FYNNEI. V dropped 5 bases and J dropped 3; count of bases not matched to a gene: 6. The CDR3 loop spans 15 amino acids. CDR3 bases: TGTGCCAGCAGTATGACTAGCGGAGGGACAGATACGCAGTATTTT. This sequence encodes CASSMTSGGTDTQYF.

The chain joins TRBV6-2 or TRBV6-3 to TRBJ2-1, with a tentative D call TRBD1 (6 bases). The CDR3 totals 13 residues. Germline CDR1 MNHEY, CDR2 SVGEGT. V dropped 3 bases and J dropped 10 bases, with 13 bases sitting between them. The CDR3 loop reads CASSYISGQEQFF. The DNA for the CDR3 is TGTGCCAGCAGTTATATATCTGGACAGGAGCAGTTCTTC.

This clone has just a few counts. The rearrangement uses TRBV14 and TRBJ1-1; D is unresolved. From germline, CDR1 is SGHDN and CDR2 FVKESK. The CDR3 is made up of 11 amino acids. The CDR3 protein is CYNNRHTEAFF. CDR3 nucleotides: TGTTACAATAATCGTCACACTGAAGCTTTCTTT.

V is TRBV19 and J is TRBJ2-1, with 7 bases identical to TRBD2. This CDR3 contains 14 residues. The germline CDR1 and CDR2 sequences are LNHDA and SQIVND (reference sequence). Unmatched junction bases numbered 7, after V lost 2 bases and J lost 9 bases. Written as DNA, the CDR3 is TGTGCCAGTAGTATATCCGCGGGAGTCCCTGAGCAGTTCTTC. Encoded protein: CASSISAGVPEQFF.

This chain uses TRBV13 with TRBJ1-3; D is unclear. Germline CDR1 reads PRHDT; CDR2 reads FYEKMQ (reference sequence). CDR3 length: 18 residues. The germline V and J ends were trimmed by 0 bases and 0 bases, with 15 bases remaining between them. The CDR3 DNA follows: TGTGCCAGCAGCTTAGGACATGCGGAGGTAGCCTCTGGAAACACCATATATTTT. It encodes CASSLGHAEVASGNTIYF.

CDR3 residues: CASNPLAGGYYNEQFF. As DNA, the CDR3 is TGCGCCAGCAACCCCTTGGCGGGAGGATACTACAATGAGCAGTTCTTC. This chain uses TRBV5-1 with TRBJ2-1; TRBD2 matches at 8 bases. Trimming at V came to 6 bases and at J to 3 bases, leaving 11 bases not matched to a gene. This CDR3 is 16 amino acids long. The germline CDR1 and CDR2 sequences are SGHRS and YFSETQ.

V usage is TRBV10-2 and J usage is TRBJ1-6; maybe TRBD1 (5 bases). CDR3 size: 16 residues. The V gene lost 0 bases and the J gene lost 9 bases, with 15 bases spanning the gap. Germline assignment: CDR1 WSHSY and CDR2 SAAADI. CDR3 protein: CASSESTEGISSPLHF. Here the CDR3 DNA reads TGCGCCAGCAGTGAGTCGACGGAGGGGATTAGTTCACCCCTCCACTTT.

J is TRBJ2-5 and V is TRBV12-3 or TRBV12-4; D is ambiguous. This CDR3 has 13 amino acids. The CDR3 DNA reads TGTGGGGTCCGGTCACTAAGGTATGAGACCCAGTACTTC. Amino acid sequence: CGVRSLRYETQYF.

This sequence joins TRBV7-9 and TRBJ2-7; 10 bases align to TRBD2. V gave up 5 bases and J gave up 2 bases; unmatched junction bases: 9. CDR1 is SEHNR and CDR2 is FQNEAQ in the germline V gene (reference sequence). The CDR3 has 16 amino acids. The CDR3 region is CASSPLRTSGAYEQYF. The CDR3 coding sequence is TGTGCCAGCAGCCCCCTCCGGACTAGCGGAGCCTACGAGCAGTACTTC.

The chain combines TRBV7-2 with TRBJ2-1; tentative D call: TRBD2 (6 bases). Trimming left V 3 bases short and J 2 bases short, with 11 bases between. CDR3 length: 15 amino acids. Germline V gene sequence: CDR1 SGHTA, CDR2 FQGNSA. CDR3 region: CASSFSGYPYNEQFF. The CDR3 bases are TGTGCCAGCAGCTTTAGCGGTTACCCCTACAATGAGCAGTTCTTC.

The chain uses TRBV7-8 and TRBJ2-3; D possibly corresponds to TRBD2 (6 bases). The CDR3 has 16 residues. The germline V and J ends were trimmed by 5 bases and 5 bases, with 20 bases remaining between them. Germline V gene data show CDR1 as SGHVS and CDR2 as FQNEAQ. The CDR3 loop is CASSAYRGSQRDTQYF. CDR3 nucleotide sequence: TGTGCCAGCAGCGCTTACCGGGGGAGTCAGCGAGATACGCAGTATTTT.

V and J are TRBV6-1 and TRBJ2-3; the D is unclear. The V gene lost 2 bases and the J gene lost 0 bases, with 9 bases spanning the gap. This CDR3 is 15 amino acids long. Germline V lookup: CDR1 MNHNS, CDR2 SASEGT. Here the CDR3 reads CASSEYSLSTDTQYF. CDR3 DNA sequence: TGTGCCAGCAGTGAATACAGTCTCAGCACAGATACGCAGTATTTT.

This sequence joins TRBV11-2 and TRBJ2-7; TRBD1 matches 11 bases. From germline, CDR1 is SGHAT and CDR2 FQNNGV. The CDR3 runs to 17 residues. The ends lost 5 bases at V and 0 bases at J; junction bases unmatched: 9. DNA for the CDR3: TGTGCCAGCAGCCCCGGGACAGGGGGAAGGGGCTCCTACGAGCAGTACTTC. Its protein product is CASSPGTGGRGSYEQYF. The full variable domain, in which reference TRBV11-2 and TRBJ2-7 provide the parts outside the CDR3, is EAGVAQSPRYKIIEKRQSVAFWCNPISGHATLYWYQQILGQGPKLLIQFQNNGVVDDSQLPKDRFSAERLKGVDSTLKIQPAKLEDSAVYLCASSPGTGGRGSYEQYFGPGTRLTVT.

This chain connects TRBV29-1 to TRBJ1-2; D may be TRBD1 (5 bases). V was trimmed by 2 bases and J by 4 bases, leaving 14 bases between them. CDR1 SQVTM and CDR2 ANQGSEA come from the germline V gene. The CDR3 length is 14 residues. For the CDR3, the DNA is TGCAGCGTTGAAAAAGGGGTCAGGCCCTATGGCTACACCTTC. Its translation is CSVEKGVRPYGYTF.

This chain's CDR3 is CASSLGTGTMAEKLFF. CDR3 bases: TGTGCCAGCAGCTTAGGGACAGGTACTATGGCGGAAAAACTGTTTTTT. The chain couples TRBV5-4 to TRBJ1-4; 8 bases fit TRBD1. The CDR3 runs 16 residues. With V trimmed by 2 bases and J by 8 bases, 11 bases remained unmatched. Germline lookup yields CDR1 SGHNT and CDR2 YYREEE (reference sequence). The full variable domain, rest sourced from reference TRBV5-4 and TRBJ1-4, is ETGVTQSPTHLIKTRGQQVTLRCSSQSGHNTVSWYQQALGQGPQFIFQYYREEENGRGNFPPRFSGLQFPNYSSELNVNALELDDSALYLCASSLGTGTMAEKLFFGSGTQLSVL.

The V call is TRBV7-9, the J call TRBJ1-5; D remains ambiguous. CDR1 is SEHNR and CDR2 is FQNEAQ in the germline V gene (reference sequence). This CDR3 is built from 12 residues. V was clipped by 3 bases and J by 3 bases, with 3 bases between them. The CDR3 sequence: CASSLANQPQHF. Here the CDR3 DNA reads TGTGCCAGCAGCTTGGCCAATCAGCCCCAGCATTTT.

The J gene is TRBJ2-7, the V gene TRBV11-2; D gene ambiguous. V was clipped by 5 bases and J by 3 bases, with 11 bases between them. Germline values: CDR1 SGHAT, CDR2 FQNNGV. The CDR3 runs to 13 residues. The CDR3: CASSRIRNYEQYF. CDR3 coding DNA: TGTGCCAGCAGCCGCATCAGGAACTACGAGCAGTACTTC.

This chain uses TRBV5-6 with TRBJ2-1; no definite D call. V was pared by 1 base and J by 0 bases, with 11 bases between. The CDR3 is 16 amino acids. The germline V gene has CDR1 SGHDT and CDR2 YYEEEE. CDR3 region: CASSLQALSSYNEQFF. The CDR3 nucleotides are TGTGCCAGCAGCTTGCAGGCGCTCAGCTCCTACAATGAGCAGTTCTTC. Full variable domain (remainder filled in from reference TRBV5-6 and TRBJ2-1): DAGVTQSPTHLIKTRGQQVTLRCSPKSGHDTVSWYQQALGQGPQFIFQYYEEEERQRGNFPDRFSGHQFPNYSSELNVNALLLGDSALYLCASSLQALSSYNEQFFGPGTRLTVL.

This clone was observed once. J is TRBJ1-6 and V is TRBV18; possibly TRBD1 for D (6 bases). Germline-derived CDR1 and CDR2 are KGHSH and LQKENI. The V gene lost 8 bases and the J gene lost 9 bases, with 23 bases spanning the gap. The CDR3 has 16 residues. CDR3 sequence reads: CASPYLGGELGSPLHF. In DNA, the CDR3 is TGTGCCAGCCCTTACTTAGGGGGGGAGTTAGGTTCACCCCTCCACTTT.

The chain employs TRBV19 and TRBJ2-1; a weak D match, TRBD2 (6 bases). This CDR3 region has 13 residues. Between the trimmed V and J ends, which lost 6 bases and 8 bases, there was a span of 14 bases. CDR1 is LNHDA and CDR2 is SQIVND in the germline V gene (reference sequence). The CDR3 sequence is CASSPRGYDEQFF. Written as DNA, the CDR3 is TGTGCCAGTAGCCCACGGGGGTATGATGAGCAGTTCTTC.